Each of the 18 T cell receptor beta chains below was sequenced from the same sample in a study of T cells expressing NK-cell markers. From its re-call of the 5' RACE reads, TCRdb lists each CDR3 protein once, without DNA. This sample's clone table lists hundreds of thousands of distinct CDR3 sequences. Sequenced input: blood T cells: a sorted CD56 or NKG2C T cell subset, CD4+ or CD8+ T cells, or bulk PBMC T cells (not recorded which). These receptors were taken from a woman aged 18-70 years in good health.

The rearrangement links TRBV7-2 to TRBJ2-1. Looked up from germline, CDR1 is SGHTA and CDR2 is FQGNSA. The CDR3 contains 16 residues. The chain's CDR3 is CASSLSYTATFNEQFF.

The V and J genes are TRBV11-3 and TRBJ2-1; TCRdb's assignment of TRBD1 cannot be checked, as there is no DNA. In germline, CDR1 is SGHNT, CDR2 YENEEA. The CDR3 is made up of 16 amino acids. The CDR3 loop reads CASSGSGTGWNNEQFF. Combining the CDR3 with reference TRBV11-3 and TRBJ2-1 gives the whole variable domain EAGVVQSPRYKIIEKKQPVAFWCNPISGHNTLYWYLQNLGQGPELLIRYENEEAVDDSQLPKDRFSAERLKGVDSTLKIQPAELGDSAVYLCASSGSGTGWNNEQFFGPGTRLTVL.

V is TRBV30 and J is TRBJ2-7; TCRdb designates TRBD1, a call that cannot be tested without DNA. The CDR3 is 12 residues long. Germline lookup yields CDR1 GTSNPN and CDR2 SVGIG (reference sequence). CDR3 sequence: CARRDGAYEQYF.

The chain is built from TRBV20-1 and TRBJ1-6; the TCRdb call, TRBD1, lacks DNA for checking. The germline gives CDR1 DFQATT, CDR2 SNEGSKA (reference sequence). The CDR3 contains 13 residues. The CDR3 sequence: CSARPDRGSPLHF.

This sequence joins TRBV9 and TRBJ2-2. Looked up from germline, CDR1 is SGDLS and CDR2 is YYNGEE. There are 12 residues in the CDR3. The CDR3 loop reads CASSKLDGELFF.

The rearrangement links TRBV12-3 or TRBV12-4 to TRBJ2-7. The CDR3 length is 13 residues. CDR3 sequence: CASSLRQVSEQYF.

The chain employs TRBV6-2 or TRBV6-3 and TRBJ2-1; TCRdb calls TRBD1, which cannot be checked without DNA. CDR3 length equals 11 residues. Germline V gives CDR1 MNHEY, CDR2 SVGEGT. The CDR3 region is CASSIRGGAFF.

The rearrangement uses TRBV12-3 or TRBV12-4 and TRBJ2-3. The CDR3 contains 15 residues. This CDR3 is CASSFSQTLTDTQYF.

The V and J genes are TRBV11-2 and TRBJ2-6. Germline V CDR1 and CDR2: SGHAT, FQNNGV. The CDR3 extends over 16 amino acids. The CDR3 spells CASSATGTSGANVLTF. The full variable domain, its missing parts supplied by reference TRBV11-2 and TRBJ2-6, is EAGVAQSPRYKIIEKRQSVAFWCNPISGHATLYWYQQILGQGPKLLIQFQNNGVVDDSQLPKDRFSAERLKGVDSTLKIQPAKLEDSAVYLCASSATGTSGANVLTFGAGSRLTVL.

The J gene is TRBJ2-5, the V gene TRBV9; TCRdb's D call of TRBD1 is untestable without DNA. The CDR3 has 15 amino acids. The germline CDR1 and CDR2 sequences are SGDLS and YYNGEE. The CDR3 sequence: CASSVSPAGGETQYF.

This rearrangement joins TRBV6-5 to TRBJ2-1; TCRdb reports TRBD2, a call that lacks DNA to check it against. CDR1 MNHEY and CDR2 SVGAGI come from the germline V gene. The CDR3 is 15 residues long. Here the CDR3 reads CASSYTGTSRNEQFF.

The chain uses TRBV18 and TRBJ2-1. CDR3 length: 15 amino acids. Germline V gene sequence: CDR1 KGHSH, CDR2 LQKENI. The CDR3 protein is CASSLKADSYNEQFF.

The chain uses TRBV4-1 and TRBJ2-1; TCRdb's D gene call, TRBD1, goes unchecked for lack of DNA. The V gene's germline CDR1 is MGHRA and CDR2 YSYEKL. The CDR3 runs 15 residues. The chain's CDR3 is CASSRPRTGNNEQFF.

CDR3 region: CASSPTSGRDEQFF. The chain has TRBV18 and TRBJ2-1; as DNA is missing, the TRBD2 call by TCRdb cannot be tested. Per germline, CDR1 KGHSH and CDR2 LQKENI. This CDR3 is 14 amino acids long.

The chain employs TRBV6-1 and TRBJ2-3. This CDR3 contains 13 residues. The V gene's germline CDR1 is MNHNS and CDR2 SASEGT. The CDR3 loop reads CASSVSSTDTQYF.

The chain couples TRBV4-3 to TRBJ2-3; TCRdb proposes TRBD1, but this gene call is untestable without DNA. Germline V lookup: CDR1 LGHNA, CDR2 YSLEER. This CDR3 spans 15 amino acids. The CDR3 loop is CASSREPGRTDTQYF.

The gene calls are TRBV7-9 and TRBJ1-4. Germline CDR1 is SEHNR and CDR2 is FQNEAQ (reference sequence). The CDR3 covers 15 residues. This CDR3 is CASSLAFSVGEKLFF.

The V and J genes are TRBV4-3 and TRBJ2-2; TCRdb gives TRBD1 as the D gene, but with no DNA this cannot be confirmed. Germline V gene sequence: CDR1 LGHNA, CDR2 YSLEER. CDR3 length: 16 residues. This CDR3 reads CASSLRQALVTGELFF.